This entry lists 8 T cell receptor beta chains sequenced from one sample in a study of chemoradiotherapy in HPV16-positive cancers. The assay was immunoSEQ multiplex PCR, and TCRdb's table has in-frame clones only and misses some. The sample includes around 30,000 clones, over 80% seen only once; the top ten take roughly 3.9%. This sample comprised blood, obtained from a patient who underwent chemoradiotherapy. The receptors come from a human donor with HPV-associated anogenital cancer.

This chain joins TRBV2 and TRBJ1-1; D not certain. V dropped 3 bases and J dropped 1 base, with 6 bases sitting between them. CDR1 and CDR2 from the germline V gene are SNHLY and FYNNEI. CDR3 length: 13 residues. The CDR3 DNA follows: TGTGCCAGCAGTGACAGGTGGAACACTGAAGCTTTCTTT. It translates to CASSDRWNTEAFF. Drawing the rest from reference TRBV2 and TRBJ1-1, the complete variable domain is EPEVTQTPSHQVTQMGQEVILRCVPISNHLYFYWYRQILGQKVEFLVSFYNNEISEKSEIFDDQFSVERPDGSNFTLKIRSTKLEDSAMYFCASSDRWNTEAFFGQGTRLTVV.

V usage is TRBV5-6 and J usage is TRBJ2-2, with 8 bases aligning to TRBD2. Germline CDR1 and CDR2: SGHDT and YYEEEE. The CDR3 totals 16 residues. J gave up 3 bases and V 5 bases, and 9 bases lay outside the gene matches. The CDR3 sequence: CASSPLSGVDTGELFF. Written as DNA, the CDR3 is TGTGCCAGCAGTCCTCTTAGCGGGGTCGACACCGGGGAGCTGTTTTTT. Full variable domain (outside the CDR3, taken from reference TRBV5-6 and TRBJ2-2): DAGVTQSPTHLIKTRGQQVTLRCSPKSGHDTVSWYQQALGQGPQFIFQYYEEEERQRGNFPDRFSGHQFPNYSSELNVNALLLGDSALYLCASSPLSGVDTGELFFGEGSRLTVL.

The V call is TRBV30, the J call TRBJ2-3; the D gene is possibly TRBD2 (5 bases). From germline, CDR1 is GTSNPN and CDR2 SVGIG (reference sequence). Trimming took 3 bases from V and 5 from J, leaving 12 bases between them. This CDR3 is built from 13 residues. In DNA form, the CDR3 reads TGTGCCTGGAGATGGCTAGCCAAAGATACGCAGTATTTT. Protein: CAWRWLAKDTQYF. The entire variable domain, with the rest obtained from reference TRBV30 and TRBJ2-3, is as follows: SQTIHQWPATLVQPVGSPLSLECTVEGTSNPNLYWYRQAAGRGLQLLFYSVGIGQISSEVPQNLSASRPQDRQFILSSKKLLLSDSGFYLCAWRWLAKDTQYFGPGTRLTVL.

CDR3 protein: CASRKTGGTEAFF. CDR3 DNA sequence: TGTGCCAGCAGAAAGACAGGGGGGACTGAAGCTTTCTTT. This chain connects TRBV11-3 to TRBJ1-1, with 9 bases that match TRBD1. Trimming removed 6 bases from V and 5 bases from J; junction bases left unmatched: 4. This CDR3 comprises 13 residues. In germline, CDR1 is SGHNT, CDR2 YENEEA. The full variable domain, rest sourced from reference TRBV11-3 and TRBJ1-1, is EAGVVQSPRYKIIEKKQPVAFWCNPISGHNTLYWYLQNLGQGPELLIRYENEEAVDDSQLPKDRFSAERLKGVDSTLKIQPAELGDSAVYLCASRKTGGTEAFFGQGTRLTVV.

This sequence joins TRBV4-1 and TRBJ2-5; 7 nucleotides line up with TRBD1. This CDR3 spans 14 amino acids. The ends lost 4 bases at V and 5 bases at J; junction bases unmatched: 7. The germline CDR1 and CDR2 sequences are MGHRA and YSYEKL. CDR3 region: CASSLTGSLETQYF. DNA for the CDR3: TGCGCCAGCAGCCTGACAGGGTCTTTGGAGACCCAGTACTTC.

The chain employs TRBV10-1 and TRBJ2-3; D is perhaps TRBD2 (5 bases). The V end was cut by 3 bases, the J end by 6 bases, with 7 bases between. CDR1 is WNHNN and CDR2 is SYGVQD in the germline V gene (reference sequence). The CDR3 length is 12 residues. CDR3 loop: CASSESGDTQYF. Written as DNA, the CDR3 is TGCGCCAGCAGTGAATCGGGGGATACGCAGTATTTT.

V usage is TRBV5-1 and J usage is TRBJ1-2, with D possibly being TRBD1 (6 bases). Germline lookup yields CDR1 SGHRS and CDR2 YFSETQ. Between the trimmed V and J ends, which lost 4 bases and 2 bases, there was a span of 12 bases. This CDR3 has 14 amino acids. The CDR3 loop is CASSPGHGNYGYTF. DNA for the CDR3: TGCGCCAGCAGCCCGGGACACGGGAACTATGGCTACACCTTC.

The rearrangement joins TRBV11-3 to TRBJ2-5; tentative D call: TRBD2 (6 bases). The J call is in doubt because the DNA end fits TRBJ2-7 better. Germline-derived CDR1 and CDR2 are SGHNT and YENEEA. The length of the CDR3 is 16 residues. Here the CDR3 reads CASSSYGSGVKNEQYF. CDR3 coding DNA: TGTGCCAGCAGCTCCTACGGGTCGGGAGTGAAAAACGAGCAGTACTTC.